Presented here are 27 T cell receptor beta chains from one specimen sequenced in a study of control samples from healthy donors and cancer patients. Repertoires were generated with immunoSEQ multiplex PCR, while TCRdb's copy carries only in-frame clones and drops some. The sample consists of approximately 26,000 clones, about 81% of them appearing once. Source material: PBMCs. The receptors originated from a man aged 55 to 69 with colorectal cancer.

The V call is TRBV19, the J call TRBJ1-6, with D possibly TRBD1 on 5 matching bases. Germline CDR1 and CDR2: LNHDA and SQIVND (reference sequence). The CDR3 covers 13 residues. The V end was cut by 8 bases, the J end by 8 bases, with 13 bases between. The CDR3 DNA reads as TGTGCCAGTGGAGTAAGGGGCGATTCACCCCTCCACTTT. As protein: CASGVRGDSPLHF.

The chain employs TRBV7-2 and TRBJ1-1; D is unresolved. V was clipped by 1 base and J by 8 bases, with 11 bases between them. This CDR3 has 13 residues. CDR1 is SGHTA and CDR2 is FQGNSA in the germline V gene. CDR3 DNA sequence: TGTGCCAGCAGCTTAGGTCCGGGTCGGGAAGCTTTCTTT. Its protein product is CASSLGPGREAFF. Using reference TRBV7-2 and TRBJ1-1 for the parts outside the CDR3, the full variable domain is GAGVSQSPSNKVTEKGKDVELRCDPISGHTALYWYRQSLGQGLEFLIYFQGNSAPDKSGLPSDRFSAERTGGSVSTLTIQRTQQEDSAVYLCASSLGPGREAFFGQGTRLTVV.

This chain joins TRBV7-9 and TRBJ1-2; D is ambiguous. Germline loops: CDR1 SEHNR, CDR2 FQNEAQ (reference sequence). Between the trimmed V and J ends, which lost 10 bases and 1 base, there was a span of 7 bases. The CDR3 runs 11 residues. The CDR3 sequence is CATTVNYGYTF. CDR3 DNA: TGTGCCACCACGGTTAACTATGGCTACACCTTC.

The chain combines TRBV9 with TRBJ1-2, with 10 bases lining up with TRBD1. V lost 2 bases and J lost 3; bases outside the gene matches: 1. Germline lookup yields CDR1 SGDLS and CDR2 YYNGEE. The CDR3 contains 14 residues. The CDR3 coding sequence is TGTGCCAGCAGCGTCGGACAGGGGGACTATGGCTACACCTTC. Its translation: CASSVGQGDYGYTF.

This clone was recorded only once. The chain combines TRBV6-5 with TRBJ2-1, with D perhaps TRBD1 or TRBD2 (6 bases each). The CDR3 is 15 residues long. Trimming removed 2 bases at V and 4 bases at J, with 12 bases between. Germline CDR1 is MNHEY and CDR2 is SVGAGI. CDR3 DNA: TGTGCCAGCAGTTACCCGAGGAGGGGGTACAATGAGCAGTTCTTC. Translating gives CASSYPRRGYNEQFF.

The chain combines TRBV10-2 with TRBJ2-7; 12 nucleotides agree with TRBD1. With V trimmed by 7 bases and J by 3 bases, 7 bases remained unmatched. In germline, CDR1 is WSHSY, CDR2 SAAADI. This CDR3 is 15 amino acids long. The CDR3 sequence is CASKQGQGAYYEQYV. The CDR3 DNA follows: TGCGCCAGCAAACAGGGACAGGGGGCATACTACGAGCAGTACGTC.

The rearrangement links TRBV29-1 to TRBJ2-3; perhaps TRBD2 as D (6 bases). This CDR3 region has 15 residues. The ends were cut back, 5 bases at V and 1 base at J, with 16 bases in the middle. Per germline, CDR1 SQVTM and CDR2 ANQGSEA. For the CDR3, the DNA is TGCAGCGTTACCCCCACGGGCGGGGGCACAGATACGCAGTATTTT. It encodes CSVTPTGGGTDTQYF.

V usage is TRBV27 and J usage is TRBJ1-2, with a tentative D call TRBD1 (6 bases). Germline lookup yields CDR1 MNHEY and CDR2 SMNVEV (reference sequence). The V and J ends lost 5 bases and 4 bases respectively, with 14 bases between them. The CDR3 spans 14 residues. CDR3 sequence reads: CASSNRDTRYGYTF. The CDR3 nucleotides read TGTGCCAGCAGTAATCGGGACACCCGCTATGGCTACACCTTC.

This chain uses TRBV5-1 with TRBJ2-5; 10 bases are shared with TRBD1. This CDR3 comprises 17 residues. Trimming at V came to 0 bases and at J to 7 bases, leaving 12 bases not matched to a gene. Germline loops: CDR1 SGHRS, CDR2 YFSETQ. The CDR3 DNA is TGCGCCAGCAGCTTGGGAGCGCCACCGGGACAGGGGCCGACCCAGTACTTC. Translation: CASSLGAPPGQGPTQYF. Filled out from reference TRBV5-1 and TRBJ2-5, the complete variable domain reads KAGVTQTPRYLIKTRGQQVTLSCSPISGHRSVSWYQQTPGQGLQFLFEYFSETQRNKGNFPGRFSGRQFSNSRSEMNVSTLELGDSALYLCASSLGAPPGQGPTQYFGPGTRLLVL.

V usage is TRBV5-1 and J usage is TRBJ1-4, with D possibly matching TRBD1 (5 bases). Trimming shortened V by 2 bases and J by 6 bases, and 11 bases separated the two germline ends. CDR3 length equals 14 residues. Germline CDR1 and CDR2: SGHRS and YFSETQ. CDR3 protein: CASSLVGVDEKLFF. DNA for the CDR3: TGCGCCAGCAGCTTAGTAGGGGTTGATGAAAAACTGTTTTTT.

V usage is TRBV6-2 or TRBV6-3 and J usage is TRBJ1-5, with 8 nucleotides matching TRBD1. V was clipped by 0 bases and J by 6 bases; unmatched bases: 7. The germline gives CDR1 MNHEY, CDR2 SVGEGT. This CDR3 has 16 amino acids. CDR3 sequence: CASSYSRTGYFQPQHF. CDR3 DNA sequence: TGTGCCAGCAGTTACTCCCGGACAGGGTACTTTCAGCCCCAGCATTTT.

Only a few counts were recorded for this clone. The CDR3 coding sequence is TGCGCCAGCAGTGCGGACGGTCCTTGGGGGGGCTACACCTTC. This sequence encodes CASSADGPWGGYTF. The chain uses TRBV10-2 and TRBJ1-2; the D gene is possibly TRBD1 (5 bases). The CDR3 covers 14 residues. The V gene lost 4 bases and the J gene lost 8 bases, with 17 bases spanning the gap. Germline assignment: CDR1 WSHSY and CDR2 SAAADI.

This chain uses TRBV20-1 with TRBJ2-5; D is uncertain. Germline values: CDR1 DFQATT, CDR2 SNEGSKA (reference sequence). V was trimmed by 5 bases and J by 5 bases, leaving 9 bases between them. The CDR3 covers 11 residues. CDR3 nucleotide sequence: TGCAGTGCTGTGCTCCTGGAGACCCAGTACTTC. Protein: CSAVLLETQYF.

The rearrangement joins TRBV2 to TRBJ1-6; no clear D gene. This CDR3 has 14 amino acids. Germline assignment: CDR1 SNHLY and CDR2 FYNNEI. V lost 7 bases to trimming and J lost 0 bases, with 7 bases between them. The CDR3, as DNA: TGTGCCAGCATTGGAAACTCCTATAATTCACCCCTCCACTTT. It yields the protein CASIGNSYNSPLHF.

The chain couples TRBV20-1 to TRBJ2-1; the match to TRBD2 covers 7 bases. The V gene's germline CDR1 is DFQATT and CDR2 SNEGSKA (reference sequence). Trimming cost V 3 bases and J 4 bases; bases outside gene matches: 6. The CDR3 sequence is 14 residues long. Here the CDR3 DNA reads TGCAGTGCTAGTAAGCGGGGCTCTTACAATGAGCAGTTCTTC. It yields the protein CSASKRGSYNEQFF.

The V gene is TRBV27, the J gene TRBJ1-3; possibly TRBD1 for D (6 bases). V was pared by 4 bases and J by 0 bases, with 10 bases between. This CDR3 has 15 residues. Germline CDR1 is MNHEY and CDR2 is SMNVEV (reference sequence). CDR3 in DNA: TGTGCCAGCAGTTCGACAGGCCCCTCTGGAAACACCATATATTTT. It specifies CASSSTGPSGNTIYF.

The rearrangement uses TRBV3-1 (or the pseudogene TRBV3-2) and TRBJ1-6; possible D gene TRBD1, 6 bases. V was cut by 4 bases and J by 7 bases, with 14 bases left in between. CDR3 size: 15 residues. The germline V gene has CDR1 LGHDT and CDR2 YNNKEL (reference sequence). The CDR3 bases are TGTGCCAGCAGCCCCGAGGGGAGGGGGAATTCACCCCTCCACTTT. Amino acid sequence: CASSPEGRGNSPLHF.

The rearrangement uses TRBV10-2 and TRBJ2-3; no reliable D call. Per germline, CDR1 WSHSY and CDR2 SAAADI. Trimming cost V 0 bases and J 2 bases, with 9 bases left between them. The CDR3 loop spans 15 amino acids. The CDR3 here is CASSESVGLTDTQYF. The CDR3 DNA is TGCGCCAGCAGTGAGTCCGTCGGCCTCACAGATACGCAGTATTTT.

This chain links TRBV19 with TRBJ2-3; the match to TRBD2 covers 13 bases. Germline CDR1 is LNHDA and CDR2 is SQIVND (reference sequence). Trimming took 3 bases from V and 5 from J; bases not matched to a gene: 5. CDR3 length: 16 amino acids. CDR3 loop: CASSITSGGAGDTQYF. The DNA for the CDR3 is TGTGCCAGTAGTATTACTAGCGGGGGGGCGGGAGATACGCAGTATTTT.

This chain uses TRBV5-1 with TRBJ2-5; 7 nucleotides agree with TRBD2. The trim removed 0 bases at V and 0 bases at J, leaving 8 bases unmatched. This CDR3 region has 17 residues. CDR1 SGHRS and CDR2 YFSETQ come from the germline V gene. DNA for the CDR3: TGCGCCAGCAGCTTGGGTATAATCCGGGGGGACCAAGAGACCCAGTACTTC. Its protein product is CASSLGIIRGDQETQYF.

The chain uses TRBV6-5 and TRBJ2-7; possible D gene TRBD2, 7 bases. Germline loops: CDR1 MNHEY, CDR2 SVGAGI. V shed 4 bases and J shed 5 bases, with 15 bases lying between them. There are 14 residues in the CDR3. In DNA form, the CDR3 reads TGTGCCAGCAGTTCACAGGGAGGGCTACACGAGCAGTACTTC. Protein: CASSSQGGLHEQYF.

This sequence joins TRBV11-2 and TRBJ2-1, with TRBD2 identical over 14 bases. J lost 0 bases, V lost 3 bases, and 4 bases had no gene match. Germline lookup yields CDR1 SGHAT and CDR2 FQNNGV. The CDR3 consists of 18 residues. CDR3 region: CASSLGTSGGISYNEQFF. CDR3 nucleotide sequence: TGTGCCAGCAGCTTGGGGACTAGCGGGGGTATCTCCTACAATGAGCAGTTCTTC.

This clone was observed a single time. J is TRBJ1-1 and V is TRBV2; no reliable D call. CDR3 length: 14 amino acids. Germline lookup yields CDR1 SNHLY and CDR2 FYNNEI. Trimming shortened V by 2 bases and J by 1 base, and 8 bases separated the two germline ends. The CDR3 loop reads CASSETPRNTEAFF. CDR3 in DNA: TGTGCCAGCAGTGAAACTCCTAGGAACACTGAAGCTTTCTTT.

The V gene is TRBV12-3 or TRBV12-4, the J gene TRBJ2-3; D is uncertain. Between the trimmed V and J ends, which lost 3 bases and 4 bases, there was a span of 5 bases. This CDR3 contains 12 residues. CDR3 DNA sequence: TGTGCCAGCAGTTTTTCGGCAGATACGCAGTATTTT. It yields the protein CASSFSADTQYF.

The CDR3 bases are TGTGCCAGCAGAAGAAATCAGCCCCAGCATTTT. It encodes CASRRNQPQHF. This chain uses TRBV2 with TRBJ1-5; D unclear. This CDR3 comprises 11 residues. Trimming shortened V by 6 bases and J by 4 bases, and 4 bases separated the two germline ends. Germline lookup yields CDR1 SNHLY and CDR2 FYNNEI.

This clone was found once. This chain uses TRBV7-2 with TRBJ2-3; tentative D call: TRBD2 (5 bases). V lost 8 bases and J 6 bases, leaving 12 bases between the germline ends. The CDR3 runs to 12 residues. Germline V gene lookup returns CDR1 SGHTA and CDR2 FQGNSA. CDR3 region: CASGISGDTQYF. In DNA form, the CDR3 reads TGTGCCAGCGGGATCTCGGGGGATACGCAGTATTTT.

This clone was seen only once. The chain has TRBV2 and TRBJ1-1; 11 bases agree with TRBD1. V dropped 2 bases and J dropped 6; count of bases not matched to a gene: 8. Germline-derived CDR1 and CDR2 are SNHLY and FYNNEI. CDR3 size: 16 residues. The CDR3 sequence is CASSELAGTGGSEAFF. CDR3 coding DNA: TGTGCCAGCAGTGAACTAGCCGGGACAGGGGGATCTGAAGCTTTCTTT.